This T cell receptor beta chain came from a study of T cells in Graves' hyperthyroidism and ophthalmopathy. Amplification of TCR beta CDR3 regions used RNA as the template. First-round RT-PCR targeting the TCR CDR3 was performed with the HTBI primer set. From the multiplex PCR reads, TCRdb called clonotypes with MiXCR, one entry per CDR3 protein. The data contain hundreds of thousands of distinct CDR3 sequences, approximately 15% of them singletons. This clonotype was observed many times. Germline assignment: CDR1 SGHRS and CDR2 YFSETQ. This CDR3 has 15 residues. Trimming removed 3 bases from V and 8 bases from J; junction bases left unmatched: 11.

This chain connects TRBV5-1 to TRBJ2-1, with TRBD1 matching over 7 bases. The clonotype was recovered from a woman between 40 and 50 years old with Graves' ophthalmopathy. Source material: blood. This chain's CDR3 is CASSSTGVNRDEQFF. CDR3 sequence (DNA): TGCGCCAGCAGCTCAACAGGGGTCAATAGAGATGAGCAGTTCTTC.